This is a list of T cell receptor beta chains from one sample in a study of blood T cell repertoires in COVID-19. This table comes from immunoSEQ multiplex PCR, and its TCRdb copy is limited to in-frame clones, with some not included. The data hold over 150,000 clones, with over 80% observed a single time. The specimen was peripheral blood. These TCRs come from a woman older than 75 with COVID-19, enrolled during active disease. Both conserved end residues are part of each CDR3. Fields, in order: J gene, clone size, D gene, V gene, CDR3 DNA, CDR3 protein. A D gene is named only where the DNA matches it firmly. Clone size appears in some rows only: once, few, many, or a class for an expanded clone.

>TRBJ2-3|NA|TRBD2|TRBV6-5
TGTGCCAGCAGTTACGGGGGAGGGACAGATACGCAGTATTTT
CASSYGGGTDTQYF
>TRBJ1-5|NA|NA|TRBV18
TGTGCCACACACAGAAGCAATCAGCCCCAGCATTTT
CATHRSNQPQHF
>TRBJ2-3|once|NA|TRBV5-6
TGTGCCAGCAGCGGGCGGCGGGGCACAGATACGCAGTATTTT
CASSGRRGTDTQYF
>TRBJ1-2|NA|TRBD1|TRBV12-3/TRBV12-4
TGTGCCAGCAGTCCCGGGACAGGGGCTGGCTACACCTTC
CASSPGTGAGYTF
>TRBJ1-5|NA|NA|TRBV6-5
TGTGCCAGCAGTTACGAGGGTTCTATGACCCAGCATTTT
CASSYEGSMTQHF
>TRBJ1-4|NA|NA|TRBV28
TGTGCCAGCAGTTTGCCTGAGAGTGGAAAACTGTTTTTT
CASSLPESGKLFF
>TRBJ1-1|few|TRBD1|TRBV19
TGTGCCAGTAGTCCTAGTACAGGGGGTATACTGAACACTGAAGCTTTCTTT
CASSPSTGGILNTEAFF
>TRBJ1-5|many|NA|TRBV19
TGTGCCAGTAGTTATGGTGGGCAGAATGATCAGCCCCAGCATTTT
CASSYGGQNDQPQHF
>TRBJ2-1|NA|TRBD2|TRBV10-2
TGCGCCAGCAGTCAACCGGGACTAGCCAATGAGCAGTTCTTC
CASSQPGLANEQFF
>TRBJ2-1|NA|TRBD2|TRBV6-5
TGTGCCAGCAGTTACCCGGGGGGCTACAATGAGCAGTTCTTC
CASSYPGGYNEQFF
>TRBJ1-1|NA|TRBD1|TRBV7-3
TGTGCCACCGCGGACAGGGTTGACACTGAAGCTTTCTTT
CATADRVDTEAFF
>TRBJ2-6|NA|NA|TRBV5-1
TGCGCCAGCAGCTTGGCCGAGAGGGTTTTGGGTCACGTCCTGACTTTC
CASSLAERVLGHVLTF
>TRBJ1-2|NA|NA|TRBV29-1
TGCAGCGTTGAAGATCTGGGCTACACCTTC
CSVEDLGYTF
>TRBJ2-1|medium-sized|NA|TRBV2
TGTGCCAGCAGTGTGGGGGGAGGCAATGAGCAGTTCTTC
CASSVGGGNEQFF
>TRBJ2-1|NA|TRBD1|TRBV5-4
TGTGCCAGCAGCTTGGGCCAGGGGGTCGTCGGTGAGCAGTTCTTC
CASSLGQGVVGEQFF
>TRBJ1-2|NA|TRBD1|TRBV6-5
TGTGCCAGCACCCCAGGACAGGGGCGAAACTATGGCTACACCTTC
CASTPGQGRNYGYTF
>TRBJ2-7|NA|NA|TRBV6-5
TGTGCCAGCAGTTCCGACCGTGTCGCGGGGACCGTGGAGTACTTC
CASSSDRVAGTVEYF
>TRBJ1-1|NA|NA|TRBV5-3
TGTGCCAGAAGACCCCGGGGGACGGCTATGAACACTGAAGCTTTCTTT
CARRPRGTAMNTEAFF
>TRBJ1-5|NA|NA|TRBV12-3/TRBV12-4
TGTGCCAGCCTCAGCACGGCGGGGCCCCAGCATTTT
CASLSTAGPQHF
>TRBJ2-1|NA|TRBD2|TRBV13
TGTGCCAGCAGCTTAAGCAGCGGGATCGACAATGAGCAGTTCTTC
CASSLSSGIDNEQFF
>TRBJ2-3|NA|NA|TRBV28
TGTGCCAGCAGTTTCCAAATCACAGATACGCAGTATTTT
CASSFQITDTQYF
>TRBJ1-5|NA|NA|TRBV2
TGTGCCAGCAGTGAAGGACAGAACCTTCAGCCCCAGCATTTT
CASSEGQNLQPQHF
>TRBJ1-5|NA|NA|TRBV6-5
TGTGCCAGCAGTACACAGCAGAACCAGCCCCAGCATTTT
CASSTQQNQPQHF
>TRBJ2-2|NA|TRBD1|TRBV7-6
TGTGCCAGCAGCTTACTCGGCAGGGGGCAAACCGGGGAGCTGTTTTTT
CASSLLGRGQTGELFF
>TRBJ1-2|few|TRBD1|TRBV6-6
TGTGCCAGCAGTCCATTGGGAGTATCGGACAGGGGGCTTGGCTACACCTTC
CASSPLGVSDRGLGYTF
>TRBJ2-7|NA|TRBD2|TRBV19
TGTGCCAGTAGTATAGGCGGGGGGCGAAACTACGAGCAGTACTTC
CASSIGGGRNYEQYF
>TRBJ1-1|NA|TRBD1|TRBV19
TGTGCCAGTAGTATAGGACACAGGGGGCTTTTGTCTGAAGCTTTCTTT
CASSIGHRGLLSEAFF
>TRBJ1-2|once|NA|TRBV10-3
TGTGCCATCAGTCCGCGGACGGGGAACTATGGCTACACCTTC
CAISPRTGNYGYTF
>TRBJ1-2|few|NA|TRBV27
TGTGCCAGCAGTTTACGCCGCGCCAGGGTGGGTTATGGCTACACCTTC
CASSLRRARVGYGYTF
>TRBJ2-7|NA|NA|TRBV5-1
TGCGCCAGCAGCTTGGGCGGCGGGGTCGAGCAGTACTTC
CASSLGGGVEQYF
>TRBJ2-1|NA|TRBD2|TRBV6-2/TRBV6-3
TGTGCCAGCAGTCTAGCGGGAGGGCCCAATGAGCAGTTCTTC
CASSLAGGPNEQFF
>TRBJ2-3|NA|TRBD1|TRBV5-4
TGTGCCAGCAGCTTGGAAGGGGGCGCAGCCCGAAGCCGGGCAGATACGCAGTATTTT
CASSLEGGAARSRADTQYF
>TRBJ2-3|NA|TRBD2|TRBV5-4
TGTGCCAGCAGCTTGGCGGGAGGGGGCACAGATACGCAGTATTTT
CASSLAGGGTDTQYF
>TRBJ1-2|NA|TRBD1|TRBV11-2
TGTGCCAGCAGCTTCAGGGACAGCTATGGCTACACCTTC
CASSFRDSYGYTF
>TRBJ2-5|few|TRBD2|TRBV15
TGTGCCACCAGCACCTACAAAGCGGGGGGTCGGGAGACCCAGTACTTC
CATSTYKAGGRETQYF
>TRBJ2-7|NA|NA|TRBV29-1
TGCAGCGTTTCTCAGGGGACGCCGGGGGGCTCCCCCTACGAGCAGTACTTC
CSVSQGTPGGSPYEQYF
>TRBJ2-7|NA|NA|TRBV28
TGTGCCAGCAGTTTGGCGAGAGGGTCCTACGAGCAGTACTTC
CASSLARGSYEQYF
>TRBJ1-4|few|TRBD1|TRBV28
TGTGCCAGCAGTCGACAGGGGCGGCATGAAAAACTGTTTTTT
CASSRQGRHEKLFF
>TRBJ1-2|NA|NA|TRBV29-1
TGCAGCGGACTTGAGGGTAGGCGCTACACCTTC
CSGLEGRRYTF
>TRBJ2-2|few|NA|TRBV11-2
TGTGCCAGCAGCCCACTAGCTTCTGGGCTCGGGGAGCTGTTTTTT
CASSPLASGLGELFF
>TRBJ1-1|NA|NA|TRBV7-8
TGTGCCAGCAGCTTCTCCAGGCAGGACACTGAAGCTTTCTTT
CASSFSRQDTEAFF
>TRBJ1-2|NA|NA|TRBV3-1/TRBV3-2
TGTGCCAGCAGCCAAGATTCCAGGGGAACACCCTATGGCTACACCTTC
CASSQDSRGTPYGYTF
>TRBJ2-1|NA|TRBD2|TRBV5-1
TGCGCCAGCAGCTGGACTAGCGGCCTCTCCTACAATGAGCAGTTCTTC
CASSWTSGLSYNEQFF
>TRBJ1-4|NA|TRBD1|TRBV5-1
TGCGCCAGCAGCTTGGCCCAGGCAGGGGGCGATGAAAAACTGTTTTTT
CASSLAQAGGDEKLFF
>TRBJ2-1|NA|NA|TRBV5-1
TGCGCCAGCAGCTTGGATCCTAACTCTGAGCAGTTCTTC
CASSLDPNSEQFF
>TRBJ1-4|NA|TRBD1|TRBV5-1
TGCGCCAGCAGGGCCGGGACAGGGGAGGAAAAACTGTTTTTT
CASRAGTGEEKLFF
>TRBJ1-6|NA|NA|TRBV10-3
TGTGCCATCAGTGAGTCCGGGTCGGTTAATTCACCCCTCCACTTT
CAISESGSVNSPLHF
>TRBJ1-2|NA|NA|TRBV4-1
TGCGCCAGCAGCCAAGGAGGGGGAAGGGCCGCAAACTATGGCTACACCTTC
CASSQGGGRAANYGYTF
>TRBJ2-7|once|NA|TRBV5-1
TGCGCCAGCAGCTTGAATTCTTACGAGCAGTACTTC
CASSLNSYEQYF
>TRBJ2-1|NA|TRBD2|TRBV19
TGTGCCAGTATGTCAGCGGGGTGGGGGGAGCAGTTCTTC
CASMSAGWGEQFF
>TRBJ2-2|NA|TRBD2|TRBV5-6
TGTGCCAGCACCGGACTAGCGGGAGAGGGCGGGGAGCTGTTTTTT
CASTGLAGEGGELFF
>TRBJ2-1|once|TRBD2|TRBV10-1
TGCGCCAGCAGTGAGTTGGGCGGGGGGGCCTCCTACAATGAGCAGTTCTTC
CASSELGGGASYNEQFF
>TRBJ1-5|NA|NA|TRBV19
TGTGCCAGTAGTACCCTTATGACGGAGATCCGTCAGCCCCAGCATTTT
CASSTLMTEIRQPQHF
>TRBJ1-6|NA|NA|TRBV2
TGTGCCAGCAGGGGGACATCAGCAAATTCACCCCTCCACTTT
CASRGTSANSPLHF
>TRBJ1-4|NA|NA|TRBV5-1
TGCGCCAGCAGCTTGGACCCCCAGACAACTAATGAAAAACTGTTTTTT
CASSLDPQTTNEKLFF
>TRBJ1-4|NA|NA|TRBV6-5
TGTGCCAGCAGTTACGAGGCACGGGAAAAACTGTTTTTT
CASSYEAREKLFF
>TRBJ1-4|NA|NA|TRBV29-1
TGCAGCGTTGCTAGTCTATTTAATGAAAAACTGTTTTTT
CSVASLFNEKLFF
>TRBJ1-4|NA|NA|TRBV6-6
TGTGCCAGCAGTTACTCCGGACAGTCTCAGGAAAAACTGTTTTTT
CASSYSGQSQEKLFF
>TRBJ1-6|NA|NA|TRBV7-9
TGTGCCAGCAGCTTAGGGGCAGCCGAAAATTCACCCCTCCACTTT
CASSLGAAENSPLHF
>TRBJ1-1|NA|NA|TRBV7-3
TGTGCCAGCAGCCCCCCCGGGGTGACGAACACTGAAGCTTTCTTT
CASSPPGVTNTEAFF